Within the sample, the clone carrying this T cell receptor beta chain is medium-sized. The germline CDR1 and CDR2 sequences are SQVTM and ANQGSEA. CDR3 length: 13 amino acids. The germline V and J ends were trimmed by 4 bases and 3 bases, with 12 bases remaining between them. This sample is drawn from a study of T cell responses to AZD1222 COVID-19 vaccine. Here immunoSEQ multiplex PCR was the method, and the copy in TCRdb shows in-frame clones only, minus some. The sample contains roughly 33,000 clones, approximately 80% of which appear only once. This specimen was peripheral blood, taken 28 days after the second AZD1222 dose. The chain employs TRBV29-1 and TRBJ1-1; TRBD1 is a possible D gene (6 bases). This sequence was found in an adult who received the AZD1222 COVID-19 vaccine. This CDR3 is CSVAYTGYTEAFF. The CDR3 coding sequence is TGCAGCGTTGCATACACAGGGTACACTGAAGCTTTCTTT.